The subject of this entry is one T cell receptor (beta chain). Its antigen remains unidentified. Clones were sequenced by immunoSEQ multiplex PCR, and TCRdb holds only the in-frame ones, with some missing. This sample has tens of thousands of clones, with around 95% found just once. This specimen belongs to a study of Tregs in tolerant kidney transplant recipients. V lost 2 bases, J lost 4 bases, and 11 bases lay in between. The length of the CDR3 is 14 residues. Per the germline V gene, CDR1 is SGHRS and CDR2 is YFSETQ. The source material was Tregs from blood cultured with allogeneic cells. This TCR was recovered from a human donor in good health. The chain uses TRBV5-1 and TRBJ2-3; the D call may be TRBD1 or TRBD2 (6 bases each). The CDR3 DNA reads as TGCGCCAGCAGCTTAGGGGGGCTATCAGATACGCAGTATTTT. Encoded protein: CASSLGGLSDTQYF. Complete variable domain (other parts from reference TRBV5-1 and TRBJ2-3): KAGVTQTPRYLIKTRGQQVTLSCSPISGHRSVSWYQQTPGQGLQFLFEYFSETQRNKGNFPGRFSGRQFSNSRSEMNVSTLELGDSALYLCASSLGGLSDTQYFGPGTRLTVL.